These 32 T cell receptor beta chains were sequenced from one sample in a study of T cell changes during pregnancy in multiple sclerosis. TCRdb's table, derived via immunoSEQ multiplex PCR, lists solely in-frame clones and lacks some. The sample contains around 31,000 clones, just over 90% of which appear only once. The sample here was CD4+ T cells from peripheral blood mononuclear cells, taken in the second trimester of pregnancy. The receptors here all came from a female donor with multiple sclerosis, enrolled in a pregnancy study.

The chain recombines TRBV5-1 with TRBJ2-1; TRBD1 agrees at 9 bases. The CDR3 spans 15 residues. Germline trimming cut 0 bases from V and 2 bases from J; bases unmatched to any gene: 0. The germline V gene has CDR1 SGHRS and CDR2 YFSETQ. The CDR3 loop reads CASSLGQGAYNEQFF. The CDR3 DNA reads TGCGCCAGCAGCTTGGGACAGGGGGCCTACAATGAGCAGTTCTTC.

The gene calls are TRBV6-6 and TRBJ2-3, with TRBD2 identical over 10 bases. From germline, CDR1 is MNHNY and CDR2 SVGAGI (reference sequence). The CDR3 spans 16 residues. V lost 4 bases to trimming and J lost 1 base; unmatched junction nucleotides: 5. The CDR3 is CASSSPGTSGTDTQYF. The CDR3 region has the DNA TGTGCCAGCAGTTCCCCCGGGACTAGCGGCACAGATACGCAGTATTTT.

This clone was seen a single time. Written as DNA, the CDR3 is TGTGCCAGCAGTGAGGTCGGGGGGTACTACAATGAGCAGTTCTTC. Its protein is CASSEVGGYYNEQFF. The J gene is TRBJ2-1, the V gene TRBV6-1; TRBD2 matches 7 bases. The CDR3 is 15 amino acids. The V gene end was trimmed by 3 bases and the J gene end by 3 bases; junction bases not matched to a gene: 5. Germline lookup yields CDR1 MNHNS and CDR2 SASEGT.

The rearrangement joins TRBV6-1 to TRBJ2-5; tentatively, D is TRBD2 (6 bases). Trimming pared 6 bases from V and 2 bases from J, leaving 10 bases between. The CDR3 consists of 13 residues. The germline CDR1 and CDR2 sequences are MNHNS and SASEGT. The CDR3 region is CASSRDSQETQYF. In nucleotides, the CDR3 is TGTGCCAGCAGCAGGGACTCTCAAGAGACCCAGTACTTC.

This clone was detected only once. The CDR3 nucleotides read TGTGCCAGCAGTTCCGACACGACCGCCTACGAGCAGTACTTC. Translation gives CASSSDTTAYEQYF. The chain employs TRBV28 and TRBJ2-7; D uncertain. The CDR3 is made up of 14 amino acids. CDR1 is MDHEN, CDR2 SYDVKM, per germline. The V gene lost 4 bases and the J gene lost 2 bases, with 12 bases spanning the gap.

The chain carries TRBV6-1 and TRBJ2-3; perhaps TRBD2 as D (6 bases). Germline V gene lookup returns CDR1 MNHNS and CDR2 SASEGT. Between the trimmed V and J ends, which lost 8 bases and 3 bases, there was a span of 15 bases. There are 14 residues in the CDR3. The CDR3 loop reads CASRVTSSTDTQYF. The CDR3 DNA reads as TGTGCCAGCCGAGTTACTAGCAGTACAGATACGCAGTATTTT.

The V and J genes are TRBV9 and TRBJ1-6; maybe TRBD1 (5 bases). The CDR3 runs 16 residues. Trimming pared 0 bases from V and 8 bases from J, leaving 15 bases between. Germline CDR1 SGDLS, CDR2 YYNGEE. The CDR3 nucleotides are TGTGCCAGCAGCGTAGCCCTTGGAGGGACCGATTCACCCCTCCACTTT. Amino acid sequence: CASSVALGGTDSPLHF.

The CDR3 bases are TGTGCCAGCAGGAAAGTTGTGGCTAGCCGGAGGAATGAGCAGTTCTTC. This sequence encodes CASRKVVASRRNEQFF. V gene TRBV27 combines with J gene TRBJ2-1; the D gene is possibly TRBD2 (5 bases). Trimming shortened V by 6 bases and J by 7 bases, and 22 bases separated the two germline ends. Per the germline V gene, CDR1 is MNHEY and CDR2 is SMNVEV (reference sequence). The CDR3 runs 16 residues.

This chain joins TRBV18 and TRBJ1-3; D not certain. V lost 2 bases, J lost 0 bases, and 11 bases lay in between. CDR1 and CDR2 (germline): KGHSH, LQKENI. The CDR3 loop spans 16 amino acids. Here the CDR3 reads CASSPALGDSGNTIYF. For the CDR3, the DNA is TGTGCCAGCTCACCAGCCCTCGGAGACTCTGGAAACACCATATATTTT.

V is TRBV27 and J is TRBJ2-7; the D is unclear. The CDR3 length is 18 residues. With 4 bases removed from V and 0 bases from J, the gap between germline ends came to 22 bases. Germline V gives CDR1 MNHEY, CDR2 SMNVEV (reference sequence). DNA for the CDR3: TGTGCCAGCAGTTACCGCGGTAGCCCCTTAAAAGGCTCCTACGAGCAGTACTTC. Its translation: CASSYRGSPLKGSYEQYF.

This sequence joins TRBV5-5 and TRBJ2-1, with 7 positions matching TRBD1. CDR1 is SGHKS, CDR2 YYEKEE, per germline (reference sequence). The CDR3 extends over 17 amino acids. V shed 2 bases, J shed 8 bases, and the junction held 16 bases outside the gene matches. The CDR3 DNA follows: TGTGCCAGCAGCTTCGGGGATACAGGGGCCCCATACGATGAGCAGTTCTTC. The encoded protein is CASSFGDTGAPYDEQFF.

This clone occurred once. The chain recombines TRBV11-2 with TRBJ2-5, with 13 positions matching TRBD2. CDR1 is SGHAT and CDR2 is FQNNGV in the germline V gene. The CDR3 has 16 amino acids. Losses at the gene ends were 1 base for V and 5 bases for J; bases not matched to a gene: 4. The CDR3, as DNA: TGTGCCAGCAGCTTAGGGGGACTAGCGGGACTGGAGACCCAGTACTTC. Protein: CASSLGGLAGLETQYF.

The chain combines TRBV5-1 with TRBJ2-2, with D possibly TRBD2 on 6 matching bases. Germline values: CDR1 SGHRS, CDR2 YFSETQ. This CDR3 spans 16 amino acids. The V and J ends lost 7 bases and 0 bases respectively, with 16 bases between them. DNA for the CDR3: TGCGCCAGCCTTCCTACAGGAGGGTCGAACACCGGGGAGCTGTTTTTT. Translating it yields CASLPTGGSNTGELFF.

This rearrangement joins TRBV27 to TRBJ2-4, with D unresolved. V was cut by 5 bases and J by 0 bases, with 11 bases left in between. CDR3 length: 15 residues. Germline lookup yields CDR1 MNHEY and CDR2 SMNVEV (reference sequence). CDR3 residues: CASSGSGRAKNIQYF. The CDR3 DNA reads TGTGCCAGCAGTGGCTCTGGGCGAGCCAAAAACATTCAGTACTTC.

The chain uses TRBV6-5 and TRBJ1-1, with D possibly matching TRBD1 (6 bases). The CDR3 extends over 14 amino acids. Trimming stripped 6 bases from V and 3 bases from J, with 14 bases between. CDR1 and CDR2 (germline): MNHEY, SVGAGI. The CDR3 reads CASRYNYRDTEAFF. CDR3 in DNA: TGTGCCAGCAGGTATAATTACAGGGACACTGAAGCTTTCTTT.

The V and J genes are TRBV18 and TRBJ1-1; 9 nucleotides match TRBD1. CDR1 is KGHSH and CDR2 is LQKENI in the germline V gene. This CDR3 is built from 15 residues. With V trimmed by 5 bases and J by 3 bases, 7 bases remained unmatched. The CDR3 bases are TGTGCCAGCTCAAGATGGGACAGGGTTGACACTGAAGCTTTCTTT. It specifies CASSRWDRVDTEAFF.

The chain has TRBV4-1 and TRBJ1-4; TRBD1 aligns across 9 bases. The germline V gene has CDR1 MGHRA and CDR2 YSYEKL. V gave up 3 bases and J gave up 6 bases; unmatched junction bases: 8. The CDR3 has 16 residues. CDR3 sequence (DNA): TGCGCCAGCAGCCACTTGGGGGGGACAGGGCATGAAAAACTGTTTTTT. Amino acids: CASSHLGGTGHEKLFF.

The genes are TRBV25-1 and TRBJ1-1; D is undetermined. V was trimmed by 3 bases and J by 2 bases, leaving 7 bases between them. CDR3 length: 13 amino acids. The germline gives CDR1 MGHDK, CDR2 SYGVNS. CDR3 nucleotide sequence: TGTGCCAGCAGTGAGAACAGTAACACTGAAGCTTTCTTT. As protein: CASSENSNTEAFF.

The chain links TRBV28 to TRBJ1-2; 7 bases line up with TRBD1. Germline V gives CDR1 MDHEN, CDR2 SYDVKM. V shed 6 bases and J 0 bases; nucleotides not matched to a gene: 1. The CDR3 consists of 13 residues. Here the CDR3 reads CASRTGTNYGYTF. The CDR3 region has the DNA TGTGCCAGCAGGACAGGGACTAACTATGGCTACACCTTC.

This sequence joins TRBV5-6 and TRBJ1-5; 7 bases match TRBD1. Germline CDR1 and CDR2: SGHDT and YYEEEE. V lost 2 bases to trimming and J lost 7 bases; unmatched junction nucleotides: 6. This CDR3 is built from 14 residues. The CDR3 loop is CASSFSGGGQPQHF. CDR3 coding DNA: TGTGCCAGCAGCTTCTCAGGGGGAGGACAGCCCCAGCATTTT.

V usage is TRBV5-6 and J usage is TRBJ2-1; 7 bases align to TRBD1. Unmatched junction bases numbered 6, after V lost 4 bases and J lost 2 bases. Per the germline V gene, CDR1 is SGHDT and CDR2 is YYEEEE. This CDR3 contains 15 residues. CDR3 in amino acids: CASSREDRPYNEQFF. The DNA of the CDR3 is TGTGCCAGCAGCCGTGAGGACAGGCCCTACAATGAGCAGTTCTTC.

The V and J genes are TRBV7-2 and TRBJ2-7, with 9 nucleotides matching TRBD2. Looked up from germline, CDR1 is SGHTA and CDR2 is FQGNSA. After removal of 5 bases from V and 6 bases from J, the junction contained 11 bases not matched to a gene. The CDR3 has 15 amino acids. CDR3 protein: CASSGGVAGVSEQYF. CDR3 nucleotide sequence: TGTGCCAGCAGCGGGGGGGTAGCGGGAGTATCCGAGCAGTACTTC.

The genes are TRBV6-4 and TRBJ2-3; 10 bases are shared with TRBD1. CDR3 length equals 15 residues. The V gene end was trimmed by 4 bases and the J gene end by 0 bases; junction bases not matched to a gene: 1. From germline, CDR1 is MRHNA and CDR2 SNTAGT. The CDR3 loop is CASSGTGGSTDTQYF. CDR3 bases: TGTGCCAGCAGTGGGACAGGGGGAAGCACAGATACGCAGTATTTT.

In DNA form, the CDR3 reads TGCGCCAGCAGCTTGGGTGAGGTTTTTACTGAAGCTTTCTTT. This codes for CASSLGEVFTEAFF. This sequence joins TRBV5-1 and TRBJ1-1; no reliable D call. V gave up 0 bases and J gave up 5 bases, with 11 bases separating them. Germline assignment: CDR1 SGHRS and CDR2 YFSETQ. This CDR3 is 14 amino acids long.

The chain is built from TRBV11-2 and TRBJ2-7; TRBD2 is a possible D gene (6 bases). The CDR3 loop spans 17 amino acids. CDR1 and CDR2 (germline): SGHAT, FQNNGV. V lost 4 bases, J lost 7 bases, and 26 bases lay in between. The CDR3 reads CASSSQPPSAGPQEQYF. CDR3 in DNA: TGTGCCAGCAGCTCTCAACCACCGTCAGCGGGCCCGCAGGAGCAGTACTTC.

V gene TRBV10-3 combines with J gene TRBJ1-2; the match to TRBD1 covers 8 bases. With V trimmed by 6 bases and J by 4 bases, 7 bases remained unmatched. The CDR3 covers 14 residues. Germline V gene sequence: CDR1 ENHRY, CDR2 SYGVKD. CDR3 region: CAISQGAQFYGYTF. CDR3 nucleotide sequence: TGTGCCATCAGCCAGGGGGCGCAGTTCTATGGCTACACCTTC.

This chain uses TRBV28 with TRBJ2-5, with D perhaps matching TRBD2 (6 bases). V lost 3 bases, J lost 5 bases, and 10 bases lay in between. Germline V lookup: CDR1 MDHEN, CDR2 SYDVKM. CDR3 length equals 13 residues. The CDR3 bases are TGTGCCAGCAGTTTGGCGGGGCGGGAGACCCAGTACTTC. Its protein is CASSLAGRETQYF.

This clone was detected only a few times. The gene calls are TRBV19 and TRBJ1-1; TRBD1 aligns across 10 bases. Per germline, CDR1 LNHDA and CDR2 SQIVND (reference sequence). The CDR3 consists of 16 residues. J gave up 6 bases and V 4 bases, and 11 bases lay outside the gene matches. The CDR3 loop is CASSNPRQGAQSEAFF. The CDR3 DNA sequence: TGTGCCAGTAGTAACCCACGACAGGGGGCTCAGTCTGAAGCTTTCTTT.

CDR3: CASSLVGQANYGYTF. In DNA form, the CDR3 reads TGCGCCAGCAGCTTAGTGGGACAGGCTAACTATGGCTACACCTTC. The gene calls are TRBV5-1 and TRBJ1-2, with 8 bases lining up with TRBD1. From germline, CDR1 is SGHRS and CDR2 YFSETQ. This CDR3 is 15 amino acids long. Germline trimming cut 2 bases from V and 0 bases from J; bases unmatched to any gene: 3.

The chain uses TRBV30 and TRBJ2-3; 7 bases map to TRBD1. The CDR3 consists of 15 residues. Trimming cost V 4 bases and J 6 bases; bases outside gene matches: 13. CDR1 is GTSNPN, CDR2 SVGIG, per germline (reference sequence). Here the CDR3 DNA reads TGTGCCTGGATGGACAGGCCGTCGCGTTCTGATACGCAGTATTTT. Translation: CAWMDRPSRSDTQYF.

The CDR3 DNA is TGTGCCCTCATCTCAGGGGGCCGGGGGGTTTACAATGAGCAGTTCTTC. Translating gives CALISGGRGVYNEQFF. The rearrangement uses TRBV7-3 and TRBJ2-1, with TRBD1 as a possible D gene (8 bases). This CDR3 is built from 16 residues. CDR1 is SGHTA, CDR2 FQGTGA, per germline. Deletions cut 11 bases from V and 4 bases from J, with 24 bases between.

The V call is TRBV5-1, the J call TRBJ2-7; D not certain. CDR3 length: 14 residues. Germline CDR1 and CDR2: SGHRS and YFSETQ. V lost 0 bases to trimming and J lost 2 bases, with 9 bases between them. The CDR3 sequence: CASSLANGAYEQYF. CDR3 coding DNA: TGCGCCAGCAGCTTGGCCAACGGAGCCTACGAGCAGTACTTC.